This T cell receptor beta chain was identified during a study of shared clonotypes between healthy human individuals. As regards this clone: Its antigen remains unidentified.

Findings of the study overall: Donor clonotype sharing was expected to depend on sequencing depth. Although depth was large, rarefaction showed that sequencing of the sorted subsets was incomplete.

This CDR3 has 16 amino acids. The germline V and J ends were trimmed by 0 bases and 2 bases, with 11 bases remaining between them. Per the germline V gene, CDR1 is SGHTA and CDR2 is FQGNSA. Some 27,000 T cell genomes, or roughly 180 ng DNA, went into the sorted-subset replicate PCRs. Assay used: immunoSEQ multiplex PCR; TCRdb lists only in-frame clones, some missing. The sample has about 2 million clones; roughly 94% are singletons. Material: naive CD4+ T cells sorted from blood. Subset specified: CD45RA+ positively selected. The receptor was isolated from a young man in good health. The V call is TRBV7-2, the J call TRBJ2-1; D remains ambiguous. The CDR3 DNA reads TGTGCCAGCAGCTTAGCTCTAAGCTTAACCTACAATGAGCAGTTCTTC. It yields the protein CASSLALSLTYNEQFF. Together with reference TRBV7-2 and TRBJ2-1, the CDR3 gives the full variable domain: GAGVSQSPSNKVTEKGKDVELRCDPISGHTALYWYRQSLGQGLEFLIYFQGNSAPDKSGLPSDRFSAERTGGSVSTLTIQRTQQEDSAVYLCASSLALSLTYNEQFFGPGTRLTVL.